Described below is a single TCR beta chain sequence and its context. These data belong to a study of shared clonotypes between healthy human individuals. Over several immunoSEQ plates, each subset's genomic DNA was distributed in even portions. Profiled with immunoSEQ multiplex PCR; TCRdb holds only in-frame clones, not every one. The repertoire holds over a million clones, with 75% to 80% as singletons. V lost 4 bases to trimming and J lost 6 bases; unmatched junction nucleotides: 14. The CDR3 length is 16 residues. Germline assignment: CDR1 LGHNA and CDR2 YNFKEQ. This sequence originates from a man between 18 and 29 years old in good health. Some clones in this sample may be carry-over from other donors' samples. The sample was memory CD4+ T cells from PBMCs. Subset reported: CD45RA-negative fraction. V and J are TRBV4-2 and TRBJ1-1, with 7 bases fitting TRBD1. CDR3 coding DNA: TGTGCCAGCAGCCTCCAGTGGGCAGGGGGGTTCGCTGAAGCTTTCTTT. It is translated as CASSLQWAGGFAEAFF.